This record covers a single T cell receptor (beta chain). This sample is drawn from a study of shared clonotypes between healthy human individuals. Clones were read by immunoSEQ multiplex PCR, and TCRdb kept only the in-frame ones, dropping some. This sample has over a million clones, with around four fifths found just once. Sequencing was carried out using memory CD4+ T cells sorted from blood. Subset given: CD45RA-negative fraction. This sequence was found in a man between 18 and 29 years old in good health.

This chain's CDR3 is CAISAQQGSYGYTF. For the CDR3, the DNA is TGTGCCATCAGTGCCCAACAGGGGAGCTATGGCTACACCTTC. This chain connects TRBV10-3 to TRBJ1-2; 7 nucleotides align to TRBD1. The CDR3 is made up of 14 amino acids. Germline-derived CDR1 and CDR2 are ENHRY and SYGVKD. The V segment lost 4 bases and the J segment 4 bases; nucleotides outside the gene matches: 6.